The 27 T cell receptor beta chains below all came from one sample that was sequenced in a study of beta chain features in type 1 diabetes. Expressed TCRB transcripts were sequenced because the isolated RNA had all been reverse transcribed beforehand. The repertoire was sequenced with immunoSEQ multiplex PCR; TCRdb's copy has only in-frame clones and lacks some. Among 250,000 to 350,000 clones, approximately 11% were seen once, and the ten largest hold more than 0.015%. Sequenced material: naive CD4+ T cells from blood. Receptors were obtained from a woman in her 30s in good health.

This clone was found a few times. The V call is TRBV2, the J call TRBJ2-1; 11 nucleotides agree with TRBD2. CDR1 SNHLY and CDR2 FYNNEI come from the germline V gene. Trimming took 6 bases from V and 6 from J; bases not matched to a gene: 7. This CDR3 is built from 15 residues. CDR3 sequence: CASRGGLAVSNEQFF. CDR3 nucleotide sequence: TGTGCCAGCAGGGGGGGACTAGCGGTGTCCAATGAGCAGTTCTTC. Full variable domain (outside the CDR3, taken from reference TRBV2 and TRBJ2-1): EPEVTQTPSHQVTQMGQEVILRCVPISNHLYFYWYRQILGQKVEFLVSFYNNEISEKSEIFDDQFSVERPDGSNFTLKIRSTKLEDSAMYFCASRGGLAVSNEQFFGPGTRLTVL.

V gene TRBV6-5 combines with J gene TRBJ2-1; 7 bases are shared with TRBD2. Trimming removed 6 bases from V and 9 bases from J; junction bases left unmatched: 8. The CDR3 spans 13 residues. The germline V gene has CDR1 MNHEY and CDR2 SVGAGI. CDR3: CASRQASGVEQFF. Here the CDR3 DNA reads TGTGCCAGCAGACAGGCTAGCGGAGTTGAGCAGTTCTTC.

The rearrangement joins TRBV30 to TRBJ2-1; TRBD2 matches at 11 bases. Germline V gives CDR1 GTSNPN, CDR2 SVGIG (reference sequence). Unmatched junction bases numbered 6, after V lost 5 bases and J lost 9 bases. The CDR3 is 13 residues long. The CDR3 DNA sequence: TGTGCCTGGGAGCTAGCGGGAGGATTTGAGCAGTTCTTC. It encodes CAWELAGGFEQFF.

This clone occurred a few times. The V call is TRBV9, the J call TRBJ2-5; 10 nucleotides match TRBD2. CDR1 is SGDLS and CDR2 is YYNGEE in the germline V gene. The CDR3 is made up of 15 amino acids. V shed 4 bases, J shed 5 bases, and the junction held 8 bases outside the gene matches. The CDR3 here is CASSPLAGAMETQYF. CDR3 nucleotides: TGTGCCAGCAGCCCTCTAGCGGGAGCTATGGAGACCCAGTACTTC.

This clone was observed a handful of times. CDR3 sequence (DNA): TGTGCCAGCAGCTTGACAGGCCCTGATACGCAGTATTTT. Translated: CASSLTGPDTQYF. The chain carries TRBV5-6 and TRBJ2-3, with a tentative D call TRBD1 (5 bases). Germline V gene data show CDR1 as SGHDT and CDR2 as YYEEEE. The CDR3 is 13 amino acids. V lost 1 base and J lost 6, with 9 bases in between.

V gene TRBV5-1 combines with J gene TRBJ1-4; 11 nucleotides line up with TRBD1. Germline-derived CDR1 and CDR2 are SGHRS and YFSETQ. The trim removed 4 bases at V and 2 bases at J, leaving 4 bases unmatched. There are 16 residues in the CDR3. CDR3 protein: CASSRGDRGTNEKLFF. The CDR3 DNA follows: TGCGCCAGCAGCCGGGGGGACAGGGGGACTAATGAAAAACTGTTTTTT.

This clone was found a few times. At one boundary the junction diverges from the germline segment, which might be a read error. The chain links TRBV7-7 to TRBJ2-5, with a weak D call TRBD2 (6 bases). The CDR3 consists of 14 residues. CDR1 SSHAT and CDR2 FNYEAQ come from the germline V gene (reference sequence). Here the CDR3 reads CASSLGGMGKTQYF. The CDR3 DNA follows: TGTGCTAGCAGCTTAGGCGGGATGGGGAAGACCCAGTACTTC.

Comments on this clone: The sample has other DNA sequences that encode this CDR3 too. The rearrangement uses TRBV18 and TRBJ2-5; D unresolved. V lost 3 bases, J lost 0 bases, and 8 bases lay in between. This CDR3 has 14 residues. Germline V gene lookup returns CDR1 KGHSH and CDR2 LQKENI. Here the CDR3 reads CASSPRQNQETQYF. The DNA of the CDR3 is TGTGCCAGCTCACCGCGACAAAACCAAGAGACCCAGTACTTC.

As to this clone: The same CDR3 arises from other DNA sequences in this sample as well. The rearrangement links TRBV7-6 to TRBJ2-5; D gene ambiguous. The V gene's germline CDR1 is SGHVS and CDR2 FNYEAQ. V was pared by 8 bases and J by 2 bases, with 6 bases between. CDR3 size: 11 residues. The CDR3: CASSRQETQYF. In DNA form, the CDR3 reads TGTGCCAGCTCGAGGCAAGAGACCCAGTACTTC.

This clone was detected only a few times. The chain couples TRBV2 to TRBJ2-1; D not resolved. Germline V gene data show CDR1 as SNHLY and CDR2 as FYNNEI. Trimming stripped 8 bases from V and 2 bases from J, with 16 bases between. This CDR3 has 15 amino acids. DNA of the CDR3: TGTGCCAGCTCTGTGGAGACTGCCACCTACAATGAGCAGTTCTTC. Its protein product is CASSVETATYNEQFF.

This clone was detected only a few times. CDR3 coding DNA: TGTGCCACCAGCAGAGTTAGCGGGAGGGTACTCAATGAGCAGTTCTTC. Encoded protein: CATSRVSGRVLNEQFF. The rearrangement links TRBV15 to TRBJ2-1; 11 nucleotides align to TRBD2. Trimming cost V 1 base and J 6 bases; bases outside gene matches: 5. The CDR3 loop spans 16 amino acids. Per the germline V gene, CDR1 is LNHNV and CDR2 is YYDKDF (reference sequence).

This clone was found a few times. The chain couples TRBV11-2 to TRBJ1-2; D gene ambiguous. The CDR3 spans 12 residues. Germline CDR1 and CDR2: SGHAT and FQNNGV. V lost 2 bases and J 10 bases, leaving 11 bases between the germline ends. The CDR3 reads CASSLRLGDYTF. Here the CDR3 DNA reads TGTGCCAGCAGCTTAAGACTAGGTGACTACACCTTC.

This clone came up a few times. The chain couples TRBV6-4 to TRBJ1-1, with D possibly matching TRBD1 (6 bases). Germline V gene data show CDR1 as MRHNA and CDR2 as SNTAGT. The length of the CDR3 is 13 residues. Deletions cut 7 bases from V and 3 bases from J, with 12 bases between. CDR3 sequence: CASKMGADTEAFF. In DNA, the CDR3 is TGTGCCAGCAAGATGGGGGCGGACACTGAAGCTTTCTTT.

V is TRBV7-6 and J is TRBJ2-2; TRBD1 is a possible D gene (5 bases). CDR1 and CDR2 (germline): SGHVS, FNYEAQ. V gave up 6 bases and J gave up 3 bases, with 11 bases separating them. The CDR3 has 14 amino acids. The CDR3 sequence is CASSYGQDTGELFF. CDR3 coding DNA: TGTGCCAGCAGTTATGGACAAGACACCGGGGAGCTGTTTTTT.

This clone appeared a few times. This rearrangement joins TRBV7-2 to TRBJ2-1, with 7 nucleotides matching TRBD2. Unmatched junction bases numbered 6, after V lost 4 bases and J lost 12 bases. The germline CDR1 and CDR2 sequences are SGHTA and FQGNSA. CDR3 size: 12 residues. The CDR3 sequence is CASSSQSGGQFF. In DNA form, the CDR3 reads TGTGCCAGCAGCTCCCAGTCGGGAGGGCAGTTCTTC.

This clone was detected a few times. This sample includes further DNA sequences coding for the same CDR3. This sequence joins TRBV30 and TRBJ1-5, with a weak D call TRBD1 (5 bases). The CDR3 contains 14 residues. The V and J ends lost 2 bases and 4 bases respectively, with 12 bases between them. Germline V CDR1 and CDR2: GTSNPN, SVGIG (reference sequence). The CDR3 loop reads CAWSPGLGNQPQHF. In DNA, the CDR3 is TGTGCCTGGAGTCCAGGGTTGGGAAATCAGCCCCAGCATTTT.

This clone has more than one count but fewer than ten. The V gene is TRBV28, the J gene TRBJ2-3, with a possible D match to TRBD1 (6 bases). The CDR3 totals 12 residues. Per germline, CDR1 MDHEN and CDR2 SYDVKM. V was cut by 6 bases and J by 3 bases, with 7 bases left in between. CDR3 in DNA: TGTGCCAGCAGCAGGGGAACAGATACGCAGTATTTT. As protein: CASSRGTDTQYF.

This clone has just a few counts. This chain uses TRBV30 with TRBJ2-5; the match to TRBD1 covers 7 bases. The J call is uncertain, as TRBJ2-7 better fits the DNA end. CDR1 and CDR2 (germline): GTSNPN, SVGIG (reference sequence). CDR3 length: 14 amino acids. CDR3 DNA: TGTGCCTGGAACCGACAGGGTCTCACCTACGAGCAGTACTTC. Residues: CAWNRQGLTYEQYF.

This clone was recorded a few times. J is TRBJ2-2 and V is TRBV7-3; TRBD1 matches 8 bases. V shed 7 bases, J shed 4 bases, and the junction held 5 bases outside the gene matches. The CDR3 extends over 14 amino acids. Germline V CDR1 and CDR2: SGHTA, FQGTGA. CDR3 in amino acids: CASTLTGATGELFF. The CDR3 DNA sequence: TGTGCCAGCACCTTGACAGGGGCCACCGGGGAGCTGTTTTTT.

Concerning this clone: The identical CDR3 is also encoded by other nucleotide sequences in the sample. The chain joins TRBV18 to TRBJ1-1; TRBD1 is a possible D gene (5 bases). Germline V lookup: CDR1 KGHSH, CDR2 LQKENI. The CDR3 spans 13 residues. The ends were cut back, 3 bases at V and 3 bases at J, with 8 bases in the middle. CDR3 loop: CASSPQGDTEAFF. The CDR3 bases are TGTGCCAGCTCACCCCAAGGGGACACTGAAGCTTTCTTT.

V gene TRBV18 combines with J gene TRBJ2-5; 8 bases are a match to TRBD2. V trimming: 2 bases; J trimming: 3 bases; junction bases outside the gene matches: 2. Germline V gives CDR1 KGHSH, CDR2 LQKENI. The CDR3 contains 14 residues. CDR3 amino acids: CASSPSGGEETQYF. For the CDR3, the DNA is TGTGCCAGCTCACCATCGGGGGGGGAAGAGACCCAGTACTTC.

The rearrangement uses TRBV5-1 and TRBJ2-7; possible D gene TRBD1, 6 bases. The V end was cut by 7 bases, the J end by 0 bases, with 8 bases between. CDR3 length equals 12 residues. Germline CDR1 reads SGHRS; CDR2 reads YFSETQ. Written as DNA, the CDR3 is TGCGCCAGCGCACAGGGCTCCTACGAGCAGTACTTC. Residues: CASAQGSYEQYF.

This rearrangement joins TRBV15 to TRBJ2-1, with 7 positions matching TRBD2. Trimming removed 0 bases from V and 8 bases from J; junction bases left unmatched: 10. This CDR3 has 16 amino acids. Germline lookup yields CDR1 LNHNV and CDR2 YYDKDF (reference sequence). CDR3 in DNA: TGTGCCACCAGCAGAGATCTTGCGGGAGAATTGGATGAGCAGTTCTTC. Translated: CATSRDLAGELDEQFF.

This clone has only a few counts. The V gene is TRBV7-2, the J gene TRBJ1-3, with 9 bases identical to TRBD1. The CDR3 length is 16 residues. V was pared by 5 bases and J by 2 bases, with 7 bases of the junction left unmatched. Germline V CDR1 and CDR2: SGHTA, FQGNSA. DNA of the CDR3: TGTGCCAGCAGCGTGGGACAGGGAATAGCTGGAAACACCATATATTTT. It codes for CASSVGQGIAGNTIYF.

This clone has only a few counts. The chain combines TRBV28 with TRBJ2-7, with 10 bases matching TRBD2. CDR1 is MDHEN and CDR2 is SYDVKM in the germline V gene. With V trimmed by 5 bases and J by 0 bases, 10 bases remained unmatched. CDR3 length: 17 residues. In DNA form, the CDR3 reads TGTGCCAGCAGTCCCCTAGCGGGAGCCGCCGACTCCTACGAGCAGTACTTC. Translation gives CASSPLAGAADSYEQYF. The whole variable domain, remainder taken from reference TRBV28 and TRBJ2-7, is DVKVTQSSRYLVKRTGEKVFLECVQDMDHENMFWYRQDPGLGLRLIYFSYDVKMKEKGDIPEGYSVSREKKERFSLILESASTNQTSMYLCASSPLAGAADSYEQYFGPGTRLTVT.

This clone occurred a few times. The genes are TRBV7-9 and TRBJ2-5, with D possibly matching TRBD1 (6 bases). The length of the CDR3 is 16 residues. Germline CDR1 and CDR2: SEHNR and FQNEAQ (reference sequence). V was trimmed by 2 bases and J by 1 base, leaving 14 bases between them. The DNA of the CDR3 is TGTGCCAGCAGCTTAATGGCGCAGGGGACCCAAGAGACCCAGTACTTC. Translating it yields CASSLMAQGTQETQYF. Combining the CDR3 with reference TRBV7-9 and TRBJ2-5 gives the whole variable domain DTGVSQNPRHKITKRGQNVTFRCDPISEHNRLYWYRQTLGQGPEFLTYFQNEAQLEKSRLLSDRFSAERPKGSFSTLEIQRTEQGDSAMYLCASSLMAQGTQETQYFGPGTRLLVL.

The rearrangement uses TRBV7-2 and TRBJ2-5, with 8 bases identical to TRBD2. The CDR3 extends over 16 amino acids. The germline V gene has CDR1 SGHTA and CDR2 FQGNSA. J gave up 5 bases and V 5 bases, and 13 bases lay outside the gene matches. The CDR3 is CASSQTIAGPRETQYF. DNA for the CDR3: TGTGCCAGCAGCCAAACGATAGCGGGACCACGGGAGACCCAGTACTTC. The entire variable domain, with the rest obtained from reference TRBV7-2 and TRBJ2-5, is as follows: GAGVSQSPSNKVTEKGKDVELRCDPISGHTALYWYRQSLGQGLEFLIYFQGNSAPDKSGLPSDRFSAERTGGSVSTLTIQRTQQEDSAVYLCASSQTIAGPRETQYFGPGTRLLVL.